Below, 22 T cell receptor beta chains from the same sample are listed, as sequenced in a study of human T cells and chemical hapten exposure. TCRdb re-analysed the RACE reads in MiXCR, keeping a single row per CDR3 protein. The repertoire holds about 160,000 distinct CDR3 sequences, 25% to 35% seen once, with 2.1% in the top ten. The time point denotes: patch test 3, about 24 weeks after DPC sensitization. Treatment here: therapeutic diphenylcyclopropenone sensitization with weekly scalp DPC. Sequences were derived from whole blood, sampled in connection with sensitization to the hapten diphenylcyclopropenone (DPC). These receptors came from a woman aged 18-35 years with alopecia areata. Some clones in this sample may be carry-over from other donors' samples.

CDR3 coding DNA: TGTGCCAGTAGTATAGGGTCGGGGACCGGGAGAAACATTCAGTACTTC. Translated, it gives CASSIGSGTGRNIQYF. The chain is built from TRBV19 and TRBJ2-4; D perhaps matches TRBD2 (6 bases). V lost 1 base and J 6 bases, leaving 16 bases between the germline ends. The CDR3 has 16 residues. Germline CDR1 reads LNHDA; CDR2 reads SQIVND (reference sequence). Variable domain in full (rest from reference TRBV19 and TRBJ2-4): DGGITQSPKYLFRKEGQNVTLSCEQNLNHDAMYWYRQDPGQGLRLIYYSQIVNDFQKGDIAEGYSVSREKKESFPLTVTSAQKNPTAFYLCASSIGSGTGRNIQYFGAGTRLSVL.

This clonotype has only a few counts. The J gene is TRBJ1-1, the V gene TRBV5-1, with 7 bases lining up with TRBD1. Germline V CDR1 and CDR2: SGHRS, YFSETQ. The CDR3 totals 14 residues. The junction had 4 bases not matched to a gene; V was cut back by 2 bases and J by 3 bases. The CDR3 is CASSLQGWDTEAFF. The CDR3 bases are TGCGCCAGCAGCTTACAGGGGTGGGACACTGAAGCTTTCTTT.

The chain combines TRBV7-9 with TRBJ1-2, with 7 bases fitting TRBD1. Losses at the gene ends were 5 bases for V and 4 bases for J; bases not matched to a gene: 7. The CDR3 contains 14 residues. Germline values: CDR1 SEHNR, CDR2 FQNEAQ (reference sequence). The CDR3: CASSVTGPLYGYTF. The DNA of the CDR3 is TGTGCCAGCAGCGTGACAGGGCCACTCTATGGCTACACCTTC. Full variable domain (rest looked up from reference TRBV7-9 and TRBJ1-2): DTGVSQNPRHKITKRGQNVTFRCDPISEHNRLYWYRQTLGQGPEFLTYFQNEAQLEKSRLLSDRFSAERPKGSFSTLEIQRTEQGDSAMYLCASSVTGPLYGYTFGSGTRLTVV.

This clonotype was seen more than once but under ten times. The chain employs TRBV19 and TRBJ1-4, with 9 bases matching TRBD1. In germline, CDR1 is LNHDA, CDR2 SQIVND (reference sequence). J was trimmed by 5 bases and V by 1 base; bases with no gene match: 2. The CDR3 sequence is 15 residues long. The CDR3 DNA is TGTGCCAGTAGTATAGGGGGGACAGGGAATGAAAAACTGTTTTTT. Protein sequence: CASSIGGTGNEKLFF.

The chain uses TRBV9 and TRBJ1-1; a possible D gene is TRBD1 (6 bases). CDR1 and CDR2 (germline): SGDLS, YYNGEE. The V end lost 4 bases, the J end lost 2 bases, and 12 bases lay between the germline ends. This CDR3 has 14 residues. The CDR3 nucleotides read TGTGCCAGCAGCTCCTCACAGGGTAACACTGAAGCTTTCTTT. Its protein product is CASSSSQGNTEAFF.

This clonotype appeared a few times. The rearrangement links TRBV6-2 or TRBV6-3 to TRBJ2-7; the D is unclear. CDR3 length equals 12 residues. Per germline, CDR1 MNHEY and CDR2 SVGEGT. Deletions cut 3 bases from V and 4 bases from J, with 7 bases between. CDR3 DNA sequence: TGTGCCAGCAGTTATGCAGAGTACGAGCAGTACTTC. Translated: CASSYAEYEQYF.

The gene calls are TRBV5-1 and TRBJ2-3; D call uncertain. Trimming removed 0 bases from V and 0 bases from J, with 11 bases in between. CDR1 is SGHRS, CDR2 YFSETQ, per germline. The CDR3 covers 16 residues. In DNA form, the CDR3 reads TGCGCCAGCAGCTTGGCCAAGACCGGAAGCACAGATACGCAGTATTTT. The encoded protein is CASSLAKTGSTDTQYF.

This clonotype was picked up a small number of times. The chain joins TRBV30 to TRBJ1-1, with D maybe TRBD1 (6 bases). Germline CDR1 GTSNPN, CDR2 SVGIG (reference sequence). The germline V and J ends were trimmed by 0 bases and 10 bases, with 12 bases remaining between them. CDR3 length: 12 residues. In DNA form, the CDR3 reads TGTGCCTGGAGTGTAGGGGGGTCTCGAGCTTTCTTT. This sequence encodes CAWSVGGSRAFF.

This chain uses TRBV6-5 with TRBJ2-7, with D maybe TRBD2 (6 bases). With 0 bases removed from V and 11 bases from J, the gap between germline ends came to 11 bases. Germline V gene lookup returns CDR1 MNHEY and CDR2 SVGAGI. This CDR3 has 12 residues. Here the CDR3 reads CASSYSGGQEYF. In DNA form, the CDR3 reads TGTGCCAGCAGTTACTCGGGGGGTCAGGAGTACTTC.

The chain couples TRBV9 to TRBJ2-1; no clear D gene. Between the trimmed V and J ends, which lost 4 bases and 6 bases, there was a span of 11 bases. CDR1 is SGDLS, CDR2 YYNGEE, per germline. This CDR3 is built from 13 residues. CDR3 sequence: CASSTRPVNEQFF. Written as DNA, the CDR3 is TGTGCCAGCAGCACCCGACCAGTCAATGAGCAGTTCTTC.

The V gene is TRBV7-2, the J gene TRBJ1-5; a weak D match, TRBD1 (6 bases). The V gene's germline CDR1 is SGHTA and CDR2 FQGNSA. CDR3 size: 14 residues. V lost 5 bases, J lost 6 bases, and 14 bases lay in between. CDR3 in DNA: TGTGCCAGCAGCGATGGGACACCGCCTCAGCCCCAGCATTTT. Translating gives CASSDGTPPQPQHF.

This clonotype was seen a few times. The chain employs TRBV29-1 and TRBJ1-2; 8 bases agree with TRBD1. The CDR3 length is 12 residues. J gave up 5 bases and V 3 bases, and 2 bases lay outside the gene matches. CDR1 is SQVTM and CDR2 is ANQGSEA in the germline V gene. The chain's CDR3 is CSVEGQEYGYTF. In nucleotides, the CDR3 is TGCAGCGTTGAGGGACAGGAGTATGGCTACACCTTC.

This clonotype turned up a few times. The chain is built from TRBV7-3 and TRBJ2-1; 12 nucleotides match TRBD2. Germline assignment: CDR1 SGHTA and CDR2 FQGTGA. The V gene end was trimmed by 0 bases and the J gene end by 8 bases; junction bases not matched to a gene: 5. CDR3 length equals 16 residues. The CDR3 sequence is CASSLTGSSGRDEQFF. DNA for the CDR3: TGTGCCAGCAGCTTAACGGGGTCTAGCGGGAGGGATGAGCAGTTCTTC.

The sample holds many counts of this clonotype. The J gene is TRBJ2-1, the V gene TRBV20-1, with D possibly being TRBD2 (6 bases). V shed 8 bases and J shed 7 bases, with 21 bases lying between them. Germline lookup yields CDR1 DFQATT and CDR2 SNEGSKA (reference sequence). The CDR3 has 14 amino acids. CDR3 sequence: CSTQAGGVVNEQFF. CDR3 coding DNA: TGCAGTACCCAGGCAGGAGGGGTGGTAAATGAGCAGTTCTTC.

The CDR3 region has the DNA TGTGCCATCAGTTCAGGGGGCAATCAAGAAAAACTGTTTTTT. Residues: CAISSGGNQEKLFF. The chain combines TRBV10-3 with TRBJ1-4, with 8 bases fitting TRBD1. Germline CDR1 ENHRY, CDR2 SYGVKD. Germline trimming cut 5 bases from V and 8 bases from J; bases unmatched to any gene: 7. The CDR3 has 14 amino acids.

This clonotype turned up a few times. The chain couples TRBV7-2 to TRBJ2-3; 11 bases align to TRBD2. V was pared by 1 base and J by 7 bases, with 13 bases of the junction left unmatched. Germline loops: CDR1 SGHTA, CDR2 FQGNSA. This CDR3 has 18 amino acids. CDR3 residues: CASSLGLAGREIKNTQYF. In DNA form, the CDR3 reads TGTGCCAGCAGCTTAGGACTAGCGGGAAGGGAAATCAAGAATACGCAGTATTTT.

A single count supports this clonotype. V gene TRBV5-1 combines with J gene TRBJ1-6, with D unclear. This CDR3 has 15 residues. Trimming took off 0 bases at V and 6 bases at J, with 10 bases between the two ends. Germline V gene lookup returns CDR1 SGHRS and CDR2 YFSETQ. The CDR3 protein is CASSLEVEGNSPLHF. The CDR3 nucleotides are TGCGCCAGCAGCTTGGAGGTGGAGGGTAATTCACCCCTCCACTTT.

The rearrangement uses TRBV4-3 and TRBJ2-1, with D perhaps matching TRBD1 or TRBD2 (5 bases each). Germline loops: CDR1 LGHNA, CDR2 YSLEER. The CDR3 length is 17 residues. Trimming stripped 4 bases from V and 3 bases from J, with 19 bases between. CDR3 region: CASSRAGDGGLYNEQFF. In nucleotides, the CDR3 is TGCGCCAGCAGCCGCGCGGGCGATGGGGGTCTCTACAATGAGCAGTTCTTC.

This rearrangement joins TRBV25-1 to TRBJ1-3, with D uncertain. The CDR3 has 15 residues. Germline CDR1 and CDR2: MGHDK and SYGVNS. Trimming took off 1 base at V and 2 bases at J, with 9 bases between the two ends. The CDR3 here is CASSELSTAGNTIYF. The CDR3 DNA follows: TGTGCCAGCAGTGAATTGAGTACAGCTGGAAACACCATATATTTT.

This chain links TRBV5-1 with TRBJ1-2, with TRBD1 matching 7 bases. V trimming: 8 bases; J trimming: 3 bases; junction bases outside the gene matches: 1. CDR1 is SGHRS and CDR2 is YFSETQ in the germline V gene. CDR3 length equals 11 residues. CDR3 protein: CASGTDYGYTF. CDR3 coding DNA: TGCGCCAGTGGGACAGACTATGGCTACACCTTC.

The chain recombines TRBV11-2 with TRBJ2-3, with unresolved D. The V and J ends lost 0 bases and 3 bases respectively, with 7 bases between them. The CDR3 runs 14 residues. CDR1 is SGHAT and CDR2 is FQNNGV in the germline V gene. Here the CDR3 DNA reads TGTGCCAGCAGCTTAGAAGCACTGACAGATACGCAGTATTTT. Translation: CASSLEALTDTQYF.

The CDR3 DNA reads TGTGCCAGCAGTCGACTAGCGGGCCTTTCAGATACGCAGTATTTT. Translated: CASSRLAGLSDTQYF. The V gene is TRBV2, the J gene TRBJ2-3; TRBD2 matches 10 bases. The CDR3 consists of 15 residues. CDR1 and CDR2 from the germline V gene are SNHLY and FYNNEI. With 5 bases clipped from V and 4 bases from J, the junction kept 6 bases outside the gene matches.